Below are 8 T cell receptor beta chains sequenced from a single sample in a study of T cells in Graves' hyperthyroidism and ophthalmopathy. Authors of the study amplified TCR beta CDR3 regions from RNA transcripts. An initial round of RT-PCR targeting the TCR CDR3 relied on the HTBI primer set. TCRdb itself ran the multiplex PCR reads through MiXCR, one entry per CDR3 protein. The data hold around 300,000 distinct CDR3 sequences, with 14% observed a single time. Source material: blood. The receptor source for this set is a woman in her 30s with Graves' hyperthyroidism.

This clonotype was counted many times. The V gene is TRBV5-1, the J gene TRBJ2-1; 12 bases are shared with TRBD2. In germline, CDR1 is SGHRS, CDR2 YFSETQ. This CDR3 is 19 amino acids long. V lost 4 bases and J lost 4; bases outside the gene matches: 15. CDR3: CASSPSLLAGGMGYNEQFF. DNA for the CDR3: TGCGCCAGCAGCCCCTCTTTACTAGCGGGAGGCATGGGGTACAATGAGCAGTTCTTC.

Regarding this clonotype: At one end, the junction sequence differs from germline, possibly due to a read error. The chain couples TRBV6-2 or TRBV6-3 to TRBJ2-7; 7 bases are shared with TRBD2. Germline CDR1 MNHEY, CDR2 SVGEGT. The CDR3 contains 13 residues. CDR3: CASGTASGYELYF. CDR3 bases: TGTGCCAGCGGAACGGCTAGCGGCTACGAGCTGTACTTC.

In its sample, this clonotype was seen many times. The chain combines TRBV30 with TRBJ1-1; TRBD1 matches at 10 bases. The V segment lost 4 bases and the J segment 5 bases; nucleotides outside the gene matches: 4. The CDR3 is 13 residues long. CDR1 is GTSNPN, CDR2 SVGIG, per germline (reference sequence). This chain's CDR3 is CAWTPGQGTEAFF. The DNA for the CDR3 is TGTGCCTGGACTCCGGGACAGGGGACTGAAGCTTTCTTT.

This clonotype was detected only a few times. V is TRBV3-1 and J is TRBJ2-1; D is uncertain. Germline CDR1 LGHDT, CDR2 YNNKEL (reference sequence). The CDR3 extends over 14 amino acids. Trimming stripped 4 bases from V and 2 bases from J, with 9 bases between. The CDR3 is CASSRLVTYNEQFF. The CDR3 DNA is TGTGCCAGCAGCCGACTCGTTACCTACAATGAGCAGTTCTTC.

This clonotype occurred many times. The V and J genes are TRBV5-1 and TRBJ2-5; TRBD1 matches 7 bases. Germline CDR1 and CDR2: SGHRS and YFSETQ. The CDR3 extends over 15 amino acids. The trim removed 0 bases at V and 5 bases at J, leaving 7 bases unmatched. For the CDR3, the DNA is TGCGCCAGCAGCTTGGGGACAGGAGTTCATGAGACCCAGTACTTC. Amino acid sequence: CASSLGTGVHETQYF.

The rearrangement links TRBV2 to TRBJ2-3, with a possible D match to TRBD2 (6 bases). Germline CDR1 and CDR2: SNHLY and FYNNEI. V gave up 3 bases and J gave up 4 bases, with 11 bases separating them. This CDR3 has 14 amino acids. The CDR3 nucleotides are TGTGCCAGCAGTGATGGGAGGCCTGCAGATACGCAGTATTTT. Translated: CASSDGRPADTQYF. Together with reference TRBV2 and TRBJ2-3, the CDR3 gives the full variable domain: EPEVTQTPSHQVTQMGQEVILRCVPISNHLYFYWYRQILGQKVEFLVSFYNNEISEKSEIFDDQFSVERPDGSNFTLKIRSTKLEDSAMYFCASSDGRPADTQYFGPGTRLTVL.

This clonotype occurred many times. The J gene is TRBJ2-3, the V gene TRBV10-2, with D hard to call. Germline V CDR1 and CDR2: WSHSY, SAAADI. V was shortened by 7 bases and J by 4 bases, with 15 bases between the two germline ends. The length of the CDR3 is 14 residues. The CDR3 coding sequence is TGCGCCAGCAAGGACCGGGCTGGCCCAGATACGCAGTATTTT. It encodes CASKDRAGPDTQYF.

This clonotype was picked up many times. This sequence joins TRBV18 and TRBJ1-4; unclear D gene. This CDR3 spans 12 amino acids. The V end was cut by 4 bases, the J end by 10 bases, with 10 bases between. Germline V CDR1 and CDR2: KGHSH, LQKENI. The CDR3 region is CASSLGEAKLFF. The CDR3 DNA is TGTGCCAGCTCACTGGGCGAAGCAAAACTGTTTTTT.